This T cell receptor (beta chain) was sequenced for a study of T cell repertoires in cytomegalovirus infection. Study at large: Indications of both CMV infection and matching HLA type were provided by public TCR beta signatures. Study results and limitations: In two of eight donors, the top clonotype was HLA-C-restricted CMV-specific. Individuals carrying CMV plus the relevant HLA were identified by cumulative frequency of public TCR beta families.

TCRdb analysed the reads with MiXCR anew, one entry per CDR3 protein. The data show 100,000 to 150,000 distinct CDR3 sequences, under 30% seen once. This clonotype turned up a few times. What it binds is not known. From germline, CDR1 is SGHAT and CDR2 FQNNGV. The CDR3 sequence is 17 residues long. J was trimmed by 4 bases and V by 5 bases; bases with no gene match: 12. Sample: PBMCs, sequenced either directly or after in vitro stimulation (not recorded which). The chain has TRBV11-2 and TRBJ2-1; 9 nucleotides match TRBD2. The receptor comes from a human donor in good health (CMV status not recorded). Some clones in this sample may be carry-over from other donors' samples. As DNA, the CDR3 is TGTGCCAGCAGCCCAAAGGCTAGGCTAGCGGGATACAATGAGCAGTTCTTC. It specifies CASSPKARLAGYNEQFF.